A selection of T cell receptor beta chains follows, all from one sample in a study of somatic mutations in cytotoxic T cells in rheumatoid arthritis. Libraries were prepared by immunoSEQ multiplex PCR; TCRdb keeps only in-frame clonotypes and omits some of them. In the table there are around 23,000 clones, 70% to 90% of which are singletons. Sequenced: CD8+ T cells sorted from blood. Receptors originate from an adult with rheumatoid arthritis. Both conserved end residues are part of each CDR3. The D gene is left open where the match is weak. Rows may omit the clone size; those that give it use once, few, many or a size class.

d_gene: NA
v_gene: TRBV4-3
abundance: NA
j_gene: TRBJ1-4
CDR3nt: TGCGCCAGCAGCCAAGACTACGGGGAGGTTGAAAAACTGTTTTTT
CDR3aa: CASSQDYGEVEKLFF

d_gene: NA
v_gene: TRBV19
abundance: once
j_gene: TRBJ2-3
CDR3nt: TGTGCCACGGTCAGACAGGACACAGATACGCAGTATTTT
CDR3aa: CATVRQDTDTQYF

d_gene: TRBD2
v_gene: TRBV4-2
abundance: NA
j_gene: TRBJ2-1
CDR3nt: TGTGCCAGCAGCCATTCCGAGGGACTAGCGGGGTTGGAGCAGTTCTTC
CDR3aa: CASSHSEGLAGLEQFF

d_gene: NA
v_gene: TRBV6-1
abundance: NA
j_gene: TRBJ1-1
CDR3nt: TGTGCCAGCAGTCTCTGGGCAGGGAACACTGAAGCTTTCTTT
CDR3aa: CASSLWAGNTEAFF

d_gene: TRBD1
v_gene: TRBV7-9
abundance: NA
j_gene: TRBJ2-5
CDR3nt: TGTGCCAGCAGCCCACCGGCCGGACAGGGGGCTTCAGAGACCCAGTACTTC
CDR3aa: CASSPPAGQGASETQYF

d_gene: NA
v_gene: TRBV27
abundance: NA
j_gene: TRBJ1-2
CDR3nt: TGTGCCAGCAGTTTATCGGGACGGATCACAACCTTCTATGGCTACACCTTC
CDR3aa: CASSLSGRITTFYGYTF

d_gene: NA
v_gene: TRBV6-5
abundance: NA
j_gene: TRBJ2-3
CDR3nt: TGTGCCAGCAGTTACTCCGGGCGGAACACAGATACGCAGTATTTT
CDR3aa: CASSYSGRNTDTQYF

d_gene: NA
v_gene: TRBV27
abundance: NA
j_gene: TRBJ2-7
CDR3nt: TGTGCCAGCAGTTTGGGGGGCCCTTCCTCCTACGAGCAGTACTTC
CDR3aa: CASSLGGPSSYEQYF

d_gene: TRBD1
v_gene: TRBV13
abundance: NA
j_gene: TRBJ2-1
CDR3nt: TGTGCCAGCAGCCGACAGGGGAATGAGCAGTTCTTC
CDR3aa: CASSRQGNEQFF

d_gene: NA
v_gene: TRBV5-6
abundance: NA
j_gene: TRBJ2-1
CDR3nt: TGTGCCAGCAGCTTCGGTTGGGGAACTAGCTCGACATTTAGCTATGAGCAGTTCTTC
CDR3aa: CASSFGWGTSSTFSYEQFF

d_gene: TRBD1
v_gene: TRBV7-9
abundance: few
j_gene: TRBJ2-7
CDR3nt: TGTGCCAGCAGCTCCCCCCGGACAGGGGCCTACGAGCAGTACTTC
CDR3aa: CASSSPRTGAYEQYF

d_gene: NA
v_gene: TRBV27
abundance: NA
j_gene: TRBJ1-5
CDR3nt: TGTGCCAGCAGTTTAGGGGAGTCAGGGGTTTTTCAGCCCCAGCATTTT
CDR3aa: CASSLGESGVFQPQHF

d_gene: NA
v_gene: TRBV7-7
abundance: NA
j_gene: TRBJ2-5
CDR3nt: TGTGCTAGCAGTCCAGGGGTACAAGAGACCCAGTACTTC
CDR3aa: CASSPGVQETQYF

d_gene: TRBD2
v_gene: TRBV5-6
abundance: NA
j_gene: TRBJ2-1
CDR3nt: TGTGCCAGCAGCTTGGATCCTAGCGGGGGGAATGAGCAGTTCTTC
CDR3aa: CASSLDPSGGNEQFF

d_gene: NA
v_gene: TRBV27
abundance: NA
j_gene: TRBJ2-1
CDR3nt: TGTGCCAGCAGTTTCGGTCCAGGGGCCAGGGGTGAGCAGTTCTTC
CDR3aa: CASSFGPGARGEQFF

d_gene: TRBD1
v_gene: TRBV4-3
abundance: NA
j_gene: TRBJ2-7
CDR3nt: TGCGCCAGCAGCCAAGGGACAGGGGGGGGCTACGAGCAGTACTTC
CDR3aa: CASSQGTGGGYEQYF

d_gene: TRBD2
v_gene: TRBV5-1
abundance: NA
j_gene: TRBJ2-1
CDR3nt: TGCGCCAGCAGTCCCGGAGGGCGGGGGGCCTACAATGAGCAGTTCTTC
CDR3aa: CASSPGGRGAYNEQFF

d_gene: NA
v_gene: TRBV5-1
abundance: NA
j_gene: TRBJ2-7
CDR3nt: TGCGCCAGCAGCTTGGGCCCAGCGACAGATCACTTTACCTACGAGCAGTACTTC
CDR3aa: CASSLGPATDHFTYEQYF

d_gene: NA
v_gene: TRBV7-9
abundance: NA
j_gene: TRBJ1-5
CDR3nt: TGTGCCAGCAGCTGGGGGGAGGAAGACAATCAGCCCCAGCATTTT
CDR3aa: CASSWGEEDNQPQHF

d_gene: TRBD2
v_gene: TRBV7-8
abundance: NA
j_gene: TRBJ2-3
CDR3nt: TGTGCCAGCAGCTTCGGACTAGCGGGGGATCAAGATACGCAGTATTTT
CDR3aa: CASSFGLAGDQDTQYF

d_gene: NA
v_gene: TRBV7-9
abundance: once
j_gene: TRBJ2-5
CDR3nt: TGTGCCAGCAGCTTTCCCTCCAGCGGGCAAGAGACCCAGTACTTC
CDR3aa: CASSFPSSGQETQYF

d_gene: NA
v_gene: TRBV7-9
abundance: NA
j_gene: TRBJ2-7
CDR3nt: TGTGCCAGCAGCTTAGAGGGGACCCTCCCGGCCTACGAGCAGTACTTC
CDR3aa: CASSLEGTLPAYEQYF

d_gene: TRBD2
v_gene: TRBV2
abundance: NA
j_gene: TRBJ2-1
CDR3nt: TGTGCCAGCAGTCTACGGGACTACCTGAGTGAGCAGTTCTTC
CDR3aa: CASSLRDYLSEQFF

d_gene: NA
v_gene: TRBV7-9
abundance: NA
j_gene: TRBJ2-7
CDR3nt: TGTGCCAGCAGCTTAGGACAGACAGAGCAGTACTTC
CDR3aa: CASSLGQTEQYF

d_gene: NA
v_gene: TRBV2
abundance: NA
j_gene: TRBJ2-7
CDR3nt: TGTGCCAGCACCCCAGGGAATATTGAGCAGTACTTC
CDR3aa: CASTPGNIEQYF

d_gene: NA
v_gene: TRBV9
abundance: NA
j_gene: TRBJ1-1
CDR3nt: TGTGCCAGCAGCCCAGTAGGACCCGGCACCTCAGGCACTGAAGCTTTCTTT
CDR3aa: CASSPVGPGTSGTEAFF

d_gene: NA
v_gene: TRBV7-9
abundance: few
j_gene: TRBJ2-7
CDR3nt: TGTGCCAGCAGCCCCGGGGAGTCGGGGGTTTACTACGAGCAGTACTTC
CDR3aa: CASSPGESGVYYEQYF

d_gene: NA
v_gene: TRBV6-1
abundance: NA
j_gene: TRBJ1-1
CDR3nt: TGTGCCAGCAGTGAAGGGGACTCGGGAGGTACTGAAGCTTTCTTT
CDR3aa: CASSEGDSGGTEAFF